This TCR beta chain came from a study of post-analysis software for immune sequencing data (dated by TCRdb to between 2014 and 2017). Context from the whole study: Recorded disease courses included relapsing-remitting, secondary progressive and progressive-relapsing multiple sclerosis, with some patients lacking subtype annotation. Patient repertoires were compared against roughly 10 previously published healthy control repertoires from donors aged roughly 6 to 28 years. A subset of samples was prepared in parallel using single-end sample barcoding, then pooled and co-amplified after Illumina adapter ligation.

The library was prepared using PCR. This sample was sequenced with an Illumina HiSeq 2500. To reduce PCR and sequencing biases, unique molecular identifiers were incorporated into the TCR beta cDNA libraries. Every 1 to 10 million input T cells yielded some 500,000 cDNA molecules, meaning each molecule approximated one T cell. The patient libraries were prepared and sequenced with the same protocol used for the earlier healthy control dataset. Within a given batch, samples were prepared together, multiplexed and sequenced on the same HiSeq lane. The study's processing was this. Raw barcoded reads were processed with MIGEC, and single-read molecular identifier groups were discarded before consensus assembly and CDR3 extraction. VDJtools was used for post-analysis of the clonotype tables, with diversity normalized by down-sampling every dataset to the smallest sample size. In repertoire overlap clustering, CDR3 amino acid sequences, but not nucleotide sequences, were matched to correct batch-related cross-sample contamination. In-frame beta chains were kept once TCRdb had trimmed the public reads at Q25 with fastp and called clones with MiXCR. Every entry covers one CDR3 protein and lists the most common genes and DNA from its rows. Here the V and J calls rest on TCRdb's processing, not on the authors' analysis. Across this sample there are about 760,000 distinct CDR3 sequences, with roughly 30% seen only once. The top ten hold 0.55% to 0.65% of the sample.

Concerning this clonotype: Its antigen is still unknown. No much larger clone exists at a distance of one base, and base qualities are not known.

General findings and caveats noted by the study authors: Patients showed significantly higher frequencies than controls for about 5 TRBV segments, among them TRBV5-6, TRBV5-1 and TRBV20-1. The multiple sclerosis patient group was slightly younger than the control group. Compared with controls, multiple sclerosis patients had significantly lower normalized Chao1 diversity, a finding suggesting substantial peripheral T-cell clonal expansion. When samples were clustered directly using the F measure, samples prepared in the same batch co-clustered strongly, which prompted a batch-effect correction.

TCR beta repertoires were profiled from peripheral blood of some 13 young patients with multiple sclerosis to demonstrate the VDJtools post-analysis software. The multiple sclerosis patients were children and adolescents between about 6 and 16 years of age. V is cut back by 6 bases and J by 9 bases, with 8 bases in the junction unmatched. CDR1 and CDR2, looked up from the germline V gene (reference sequence), are DFQATT and SNEGSKA. From the cysteine through the phenylalanine, the CDR3 covers 13 amino acids. Only the CDR3 DNA is retained, 39 bases long and in frame from the first base. The rearrangement combines TRBV20-1 with TRBJ2-5, with 12 bases matching TRBD2. What was sequenced was blood. The sequence derives from a girl between 5 and 17 years old with multiple sclerosis. The nucleotide sequence is TGCAGTGCGCAGACTAGCGGGAGTGGGGCCCAGTACTTC. It is translated as CSAQTSGSGAQYF.